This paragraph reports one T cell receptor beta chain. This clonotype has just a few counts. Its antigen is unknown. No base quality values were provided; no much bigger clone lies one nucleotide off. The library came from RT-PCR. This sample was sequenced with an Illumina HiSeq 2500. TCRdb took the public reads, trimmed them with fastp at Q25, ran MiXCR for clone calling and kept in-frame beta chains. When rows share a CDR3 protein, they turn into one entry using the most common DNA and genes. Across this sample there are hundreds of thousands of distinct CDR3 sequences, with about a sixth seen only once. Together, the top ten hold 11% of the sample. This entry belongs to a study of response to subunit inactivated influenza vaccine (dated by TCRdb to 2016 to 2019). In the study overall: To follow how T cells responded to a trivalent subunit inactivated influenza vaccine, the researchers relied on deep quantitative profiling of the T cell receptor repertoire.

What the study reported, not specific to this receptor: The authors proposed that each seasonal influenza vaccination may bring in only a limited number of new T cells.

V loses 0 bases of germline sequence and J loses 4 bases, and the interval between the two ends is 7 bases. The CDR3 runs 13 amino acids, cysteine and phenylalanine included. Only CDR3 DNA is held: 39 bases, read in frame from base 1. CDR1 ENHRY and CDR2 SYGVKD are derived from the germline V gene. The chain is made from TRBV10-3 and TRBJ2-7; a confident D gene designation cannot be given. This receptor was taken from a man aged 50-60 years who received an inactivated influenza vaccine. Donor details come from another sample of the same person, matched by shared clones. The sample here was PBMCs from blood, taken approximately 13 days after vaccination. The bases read TGTGCCATCAGTGAGTCGATCGGGTACGAGCAGTACTTC. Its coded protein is CAISESIGYEQYF.